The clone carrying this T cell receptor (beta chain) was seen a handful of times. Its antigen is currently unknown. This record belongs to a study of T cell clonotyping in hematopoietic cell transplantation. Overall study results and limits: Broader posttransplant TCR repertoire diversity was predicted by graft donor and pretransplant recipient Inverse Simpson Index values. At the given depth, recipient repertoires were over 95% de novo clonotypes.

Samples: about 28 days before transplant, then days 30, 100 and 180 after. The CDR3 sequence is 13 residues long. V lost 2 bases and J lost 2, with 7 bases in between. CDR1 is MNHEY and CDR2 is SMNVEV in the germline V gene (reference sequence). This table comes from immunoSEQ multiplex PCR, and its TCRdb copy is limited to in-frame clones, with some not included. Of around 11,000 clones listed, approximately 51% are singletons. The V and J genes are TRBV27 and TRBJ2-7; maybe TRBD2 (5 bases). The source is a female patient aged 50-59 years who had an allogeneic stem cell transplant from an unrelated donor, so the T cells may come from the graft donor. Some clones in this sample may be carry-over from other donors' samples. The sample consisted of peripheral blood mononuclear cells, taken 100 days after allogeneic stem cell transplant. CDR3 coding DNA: TGTGCCAGCAGTTTACTGGGAGCCTACGAGCAGTACTTC. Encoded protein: CASSLLGAYEQYF.